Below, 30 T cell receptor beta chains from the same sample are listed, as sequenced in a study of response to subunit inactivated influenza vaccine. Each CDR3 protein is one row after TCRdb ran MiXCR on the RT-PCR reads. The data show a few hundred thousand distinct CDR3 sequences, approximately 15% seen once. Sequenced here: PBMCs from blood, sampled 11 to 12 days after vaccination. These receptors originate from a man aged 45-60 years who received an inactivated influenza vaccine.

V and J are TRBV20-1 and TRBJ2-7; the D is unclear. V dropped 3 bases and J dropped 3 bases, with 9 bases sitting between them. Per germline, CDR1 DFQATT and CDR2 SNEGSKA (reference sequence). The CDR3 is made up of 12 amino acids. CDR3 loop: CSASLGNYEQYF. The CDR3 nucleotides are TGCAGTGCTAGTTTGGGGAACTACGAGCAGTACTTC.

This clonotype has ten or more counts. CDR3 bases: TGTGCCAGTCTTTCGGGGGGTTCCCTGAACACTGAAGCTTTCTTT. As protein: CASLSGGSLNTEAFF. The rearrangement joins TRBV18 to TRBJ1-1, with a weak D call TRBD1 (5 bases). Trimming took off 9 bases at V and 0 bases at J, with 17 bases between the two ends. The V gene's germline CDR1 is KGHSH and CDR2 LQKENI. The CDR3 is made up of 15 amino acids. The full variable domain, in which reference TRBV18 and TRBJ1-1 provide the parts outside the CDR3, is NAGVMQNPRHLVRRRGQEARLRCSPMKGHSHVYWYRQLPEEGLKFMVYLQKENIIDESGMPKERFSAEFPKEGPSILRIQQVVRGDSAAYFCASLSGGSLNTEAFFGQGTRLTVV.

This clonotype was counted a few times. The CDR3 region has the DNA TGTGCCAGCAGCTTTCCGGGACAGCGGGATGATGAGCAGTTCTTC. It translates to CASSFPGQRDDEQFF. The chain couples TRBV7-6 to TRBJ2-1, with D perhaps given as TRBD1 or TRBD2 (7 bases each). V was pared by 3 bases and J by 8 bases, with 17 bases between. The CDR3 runs 15 residues. Per germline, CDR1 SGHVS and CDR2 FNYEAQ.

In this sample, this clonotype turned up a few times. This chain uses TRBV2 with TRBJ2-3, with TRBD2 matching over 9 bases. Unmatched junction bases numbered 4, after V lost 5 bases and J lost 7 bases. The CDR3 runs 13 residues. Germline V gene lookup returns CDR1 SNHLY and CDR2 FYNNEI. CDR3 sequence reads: CASSPGLANTQYF. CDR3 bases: TGTGCCAGCAGTCCGGGACTAGCTAATACGCAGTATTTT.

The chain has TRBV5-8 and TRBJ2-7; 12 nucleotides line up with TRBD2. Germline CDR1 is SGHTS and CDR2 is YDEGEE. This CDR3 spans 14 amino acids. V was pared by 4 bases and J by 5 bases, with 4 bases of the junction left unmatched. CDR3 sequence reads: CASSKLAGGDEQYF. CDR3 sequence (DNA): TGTGCCAGCAGCAAACTAGCGGGAGGAGACGAGCAGTACTTC.

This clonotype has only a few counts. CDR3 sequence reads: CASSLGGGAAEKLFF. In DNA form, the CDR3 reads TGTGCCAGCAGTTTAGGAGGGGGGGCGGCGGAAAAACTGTTTTTT. V gene TRBV28 combines with J gene TRBJ1-4, with TRBD1 as a possible D gene (6 bases). V lost 2 bases, J lost 8 bases, and 15 bases lay in between. CDR1 and CDR2 from the germline V gene are MDHEN and SYDVKM. This CDR3 region has 15 residues.

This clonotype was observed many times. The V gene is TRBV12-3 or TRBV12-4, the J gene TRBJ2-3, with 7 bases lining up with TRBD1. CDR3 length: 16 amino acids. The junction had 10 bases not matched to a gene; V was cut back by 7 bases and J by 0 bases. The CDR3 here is CASIKQGPPSTDTQYF. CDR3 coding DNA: TGTGCCAGCATTAAACAGGGGCCTCCTAGCACAGATACGCAGTATTTT.

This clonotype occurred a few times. Here the CDR3 DNA reads TGTGCCACCAGTGAGGCTAGCGGGAGGAGCAATGAGCAGTTCTTC. This sequence encodes CATSEASGRSNEQFF. This chain connects TRBV24-1 to TRBJ2-1, with 11 nucleotides matching TRBD2. Germline assignment: CDR1 KGHDR and CDR2 SFDVKD. The CDR3 loop spans 15 amino acids. The V and J ends lost 4 bases and 6 bases, in that order; junction bases with no gene match: 4.

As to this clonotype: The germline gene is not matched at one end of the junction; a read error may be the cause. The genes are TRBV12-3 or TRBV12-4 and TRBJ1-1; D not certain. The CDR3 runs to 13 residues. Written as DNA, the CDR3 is TGTGCCAGCACCGTCCGGGCGAACACTGAAGCGTTCTTT. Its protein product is CASTVRANTEAFF.

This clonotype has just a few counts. The CDR3 reads CASSLRGAGAKNIQYF. For the CDR3, the DNA is TGTGCCAGCAGCCTTCGGGGAGCGGGAGCCAAAAACATTCAGTACTTC. V and J are TRBV3-1 and TRBJ2-4; weak D call: TRBD2 (6 bases). The germline gives CDR1 LGHDT, CDR2 YNNKEL (reference sequence). V dropped 4 bases and J dropped 0 bases, with 13 bases sitting between them. CDR3 length: 16 residues. The whole variable domain, filled in from reference TRBV3-1 and TRBJ2-4, reads DTAVSQTPKYLVTQMGNDKSIKCEQNLGHDTMYWYKQDSKKFLKIMFSYNNKELIINETVPNRFSPKSPDKAHLNLHINSLELGDSAVYFCASSLRGAGAKNIQYFGAGTRLSVL.

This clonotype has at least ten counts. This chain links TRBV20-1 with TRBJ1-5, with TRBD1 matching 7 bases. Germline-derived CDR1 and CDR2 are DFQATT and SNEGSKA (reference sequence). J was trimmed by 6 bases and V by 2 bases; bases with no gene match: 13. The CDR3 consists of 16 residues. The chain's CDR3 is CSARTTPDRDPQPQHF. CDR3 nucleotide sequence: TGCAGTGCTAGAACTACACCCGACAGGGACCCTCAGCCCCAGCATTTT.

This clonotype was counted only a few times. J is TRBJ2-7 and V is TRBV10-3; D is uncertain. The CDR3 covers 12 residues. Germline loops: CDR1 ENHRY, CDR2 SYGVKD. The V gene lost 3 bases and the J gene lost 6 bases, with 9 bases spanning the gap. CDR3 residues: CAISESSGEQYF. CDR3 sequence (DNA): TGTGCCATCAGTGAAAGTAGTGGCGAGCAGTACTTC.

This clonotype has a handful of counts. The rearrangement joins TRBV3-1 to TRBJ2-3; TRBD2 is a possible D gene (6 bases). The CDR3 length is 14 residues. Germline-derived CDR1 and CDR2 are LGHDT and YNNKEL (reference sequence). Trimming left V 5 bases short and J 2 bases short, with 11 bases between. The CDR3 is CASSGGYNTDTQYF. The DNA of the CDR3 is TGTGCCAGCAGCGGGGGGTACAACACAGATACGCAGTATTTT.

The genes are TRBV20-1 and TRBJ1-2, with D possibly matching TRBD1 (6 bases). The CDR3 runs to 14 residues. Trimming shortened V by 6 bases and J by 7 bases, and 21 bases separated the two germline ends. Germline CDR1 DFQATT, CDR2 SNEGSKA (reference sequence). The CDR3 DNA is TGCAGTGCCAGTCACCGGGCCCTAGGGGGTGGCTACACCTTC. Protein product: CSASHRALGGGYTF.

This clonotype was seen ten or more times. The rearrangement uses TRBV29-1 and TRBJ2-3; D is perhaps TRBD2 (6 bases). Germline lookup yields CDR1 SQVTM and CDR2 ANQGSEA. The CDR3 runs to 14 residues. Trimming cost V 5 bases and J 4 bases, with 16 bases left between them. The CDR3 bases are TGCAGCGTTTCACAACCGGGACTCCCAGATACGCAGTATTTT. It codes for CSVSQPGLPDTQYF.

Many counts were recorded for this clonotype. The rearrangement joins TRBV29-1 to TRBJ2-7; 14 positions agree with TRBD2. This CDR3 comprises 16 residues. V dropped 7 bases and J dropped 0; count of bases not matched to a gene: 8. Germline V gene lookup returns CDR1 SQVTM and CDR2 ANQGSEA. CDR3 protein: CSASRTSGGTSYEQYF. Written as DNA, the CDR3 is TGCAGCGCTTCCCGGACTAGCGGGGGGACCTCCTACGAGCAGTACTTC.

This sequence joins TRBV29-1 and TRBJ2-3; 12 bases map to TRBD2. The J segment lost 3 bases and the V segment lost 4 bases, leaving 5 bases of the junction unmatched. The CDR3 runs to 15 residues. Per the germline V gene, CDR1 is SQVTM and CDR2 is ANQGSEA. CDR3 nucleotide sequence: TGCAGCGTTGTTGAACTAGCGGGGGGAACAGATACGCAGTATTTT. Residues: CSVVELAGGTDTQYF.

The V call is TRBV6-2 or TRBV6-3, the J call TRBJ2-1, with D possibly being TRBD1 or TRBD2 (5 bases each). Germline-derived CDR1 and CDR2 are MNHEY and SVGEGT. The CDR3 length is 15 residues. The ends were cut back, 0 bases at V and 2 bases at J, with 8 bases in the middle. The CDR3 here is CASSYSGTTYNEQFF. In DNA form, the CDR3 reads TGTGCCAGCAGTTACTCGGGGACCACCTACAATGAGCAGTTCTTC.

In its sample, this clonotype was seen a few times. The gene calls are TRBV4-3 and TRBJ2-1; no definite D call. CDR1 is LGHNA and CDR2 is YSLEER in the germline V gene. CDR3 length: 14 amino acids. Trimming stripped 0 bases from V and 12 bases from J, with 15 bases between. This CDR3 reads CASSQEWLPEGQFF. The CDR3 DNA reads TGCGCCAGCAGCCAAGAATGGCTCCCCGAAGGGCAGTTCTTC.

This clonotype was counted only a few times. The CDR3 protein is CASSLQTSQAEQFF. The CDR3 nucleotides read TGTGCCAGCAGCCTTCAGACTAGCCAGGCTGAGCAGTTCTTC. The rearrangement joins TRBV7-8 to TRBJ2-1; the match to TRBD2 covers 7 bases. After removal of 5 bases from V and 9 bases from J, the junction contained 10 bases not matched to a gene. Germline loops: CDR1 SGHVS, CDR2 FQNEAQ. This CDR3 has 14 amino acids. Full variable domain (rest looked up from reference TRBV7-8 and TRBJ2-1): GAGVSQSPRYKVAKRGQDVALRCDPISGHVSLFWYQQALGQGPEFLTYFQNEAQLDKSGLPSDRFFAERPEGSVSTLKIQRTQQEDSAVYLCASSLQTSQAEQFFGPGTRLTVL.

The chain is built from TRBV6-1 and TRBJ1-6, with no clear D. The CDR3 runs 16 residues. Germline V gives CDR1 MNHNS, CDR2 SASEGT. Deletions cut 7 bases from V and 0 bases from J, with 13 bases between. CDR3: CASTQSGFSYNSPLHF. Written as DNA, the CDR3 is TGTGCCAGCACCCAGTCTGGGTTCTCCTATAATTCACCCCTCCACTTT.

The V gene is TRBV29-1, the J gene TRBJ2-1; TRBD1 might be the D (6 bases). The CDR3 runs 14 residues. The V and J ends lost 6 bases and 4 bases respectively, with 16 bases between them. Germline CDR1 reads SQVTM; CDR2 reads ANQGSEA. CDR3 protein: CSVVHQGRYNEQFF. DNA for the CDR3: TGCAGCGTCGTGCACCAGGGGCGATACAATGAGCAGTTCTTC.

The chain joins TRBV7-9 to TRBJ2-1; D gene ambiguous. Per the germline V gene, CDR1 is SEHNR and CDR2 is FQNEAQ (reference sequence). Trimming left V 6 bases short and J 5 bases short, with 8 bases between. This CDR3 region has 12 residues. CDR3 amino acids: CASRSRHNEQFF. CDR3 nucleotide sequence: TGTGCCAGCAGATCCAGGCACAATGAGCAGTTCTTC.

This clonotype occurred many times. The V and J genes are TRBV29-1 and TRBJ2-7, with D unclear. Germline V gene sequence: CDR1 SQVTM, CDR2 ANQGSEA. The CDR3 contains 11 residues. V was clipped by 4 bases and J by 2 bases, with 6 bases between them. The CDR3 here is CSVGVAYEQYF. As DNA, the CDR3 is TGCAGCGTTGGGGTGGCCTACGAGCAGTACTTC.

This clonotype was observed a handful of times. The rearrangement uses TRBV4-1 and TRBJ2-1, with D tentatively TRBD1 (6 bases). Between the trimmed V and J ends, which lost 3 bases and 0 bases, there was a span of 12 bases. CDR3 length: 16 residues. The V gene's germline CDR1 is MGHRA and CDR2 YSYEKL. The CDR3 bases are TGCGCCAGCAGCCACAGCAGGGGCTACTCCTACAATGAGCAGTTCTTC. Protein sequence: CASSHSRGYSYNEQFF.

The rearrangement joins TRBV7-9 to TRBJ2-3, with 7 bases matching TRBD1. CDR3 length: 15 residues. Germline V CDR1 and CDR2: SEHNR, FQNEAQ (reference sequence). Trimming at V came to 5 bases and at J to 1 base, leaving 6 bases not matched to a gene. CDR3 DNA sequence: TGTGCCAGCAGCACCGTCGACAGGGGCACAGATACGCAGTATTTT. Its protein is CASSTVDRGTDTQYF.

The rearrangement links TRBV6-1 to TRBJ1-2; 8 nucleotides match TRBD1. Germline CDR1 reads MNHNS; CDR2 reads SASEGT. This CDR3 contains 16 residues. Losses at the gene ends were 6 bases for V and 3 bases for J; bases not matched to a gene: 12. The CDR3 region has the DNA TGTGCCAGCAGCCCGAACCGGGACAGGCTTTACTATGGCTACACCTTC. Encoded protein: CASSPNRDRLYYGYTF.

The CDR3 bases are TGTGCCAGCAGTTTCGACACTTACTATGGCTACACCTTC. This gives the protein CASSFDTYYGYTF. The chain carries TRBV12-3 or TRBV12-4 and TRBJ1-2; D is unclear. V was trimmed by 3 bases and J by 3 bases, leaving 8 bases between them. The CDR3 is 13 residues long.

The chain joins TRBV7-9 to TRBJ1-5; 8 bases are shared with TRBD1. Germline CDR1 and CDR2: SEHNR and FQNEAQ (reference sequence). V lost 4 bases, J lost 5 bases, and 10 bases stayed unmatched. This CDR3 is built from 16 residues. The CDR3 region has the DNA TGTGCCAGCAGCTCGAGACAGGGGACTGAGGATCAGCCCCAGCATTTT. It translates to CASSSRQGTEDQPQHF.

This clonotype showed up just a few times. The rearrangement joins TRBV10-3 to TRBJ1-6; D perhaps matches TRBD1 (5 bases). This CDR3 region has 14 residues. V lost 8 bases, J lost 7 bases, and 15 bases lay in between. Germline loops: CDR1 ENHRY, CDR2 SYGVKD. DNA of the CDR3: TGTGCCATCGCGGGGCAGACGGCAAATTCACCCCTCCACTTT. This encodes CAIAGQTANSPLHF.